Listed below are T cell receptor beta chains from one sample, sequenced in a study of blood T cells in healthy people across ages. TCRdb reprocessed the 5' RACE reads via MiXCR and lists one record per CDR3 protein. The table has some 760,000 distinct CDR3 sequences, around 25% seen once. These data are also associated with another study on T cells of mothers and their children.

Specimen: blood. The origin of the receptors is a boy between 10 and 17 years old in good health. Each CDR3 is given without its conserved first and last residue. The order of the fields is V gene, D gene, CDR3 protein. The D gene is left open where the match is weak.

TRBV6-4,TRBD1,ASSPGQRYNEQF
TRBV2,-,ASSQPGGGRYTEAF
TRBV29-1,TRBD2,SVNPGLVSFEQF
TRBV15,-,ATSRARGLGTDTQY
TRBV6-2/TRBV6-3,TRBD2,ASRPTSGGYFSDTDTQY
TRBV28,-,ASSRRNGETQY
TRBV28,-,ASRQAGTYEQY
TRBV20-1,TRBD1,SARTRAGRGTYEQY
TRBV6-6,-,ASSDSTGLETQY
TRBV20-1,-,SASHTLGTEAF
TRBV9,-,ASSTGDTRSYNEQF
TRBV5-5,TRBD1,ASSFDRAQETQY
TRBV10-3,TRBD2,ATRLAGAKNIQY
TRBV7-2,TRBD1,ASSSRQGGQPQH
TRBV11-2,TRBD2,ASSLAPLSGAQETQY
TRBV5-1,-,ASSRRRESDTQY
TRBV20-1,-,SASDTLNNEQF
TRBV20-1,-,SAGQTNQPQH
TRBV5-5,-,ASSRGAGGPGPQH
TRBV21-1,-,ASSKAPRGGPSYEQF
TRBV7-2,TRBD1,ASSLDRGRAVIIGYT
TRBV4-2,-,ASSRGTGDYEQY
TRBV29-1,TRBD2,SVEVAGAQETQY
TRBV25-1,-,ASSEPTGSGEKLF
TRBV7-8,TRBD1,ASRIRQGTAGNTIY
TRBV6-5,TRBD1,ASSYSGQGLNEQY
TRBV29-1,TRBD2,SALLSREGGNEQF
TRBV19,TRBD2,ASSIASGSSYEQY
TRBV20-1,TRBD2,SAGSGSDETQY
TRBV4-1,-,ASNSGANVLT
TRBV6-5,-,ASSYAKRADYGYT
TRBV4-1,-,ASSQSPEQVEYEQY
TRBV6-2/TRBV6-3,-,ASSGQNSYEQY
TRBV20-1,-,SARRGGRHEQY
TRBV6-2/TRBV6-3,-,ASSYVSGWETQY
TRBV7-2,-,ASSLSDGYYGYT
TRBV4-1,-,ASSQGSNEQF
TRBV20-1,-,SARGLFSGELF
TRBV9,-,ASSVGGTGGYEQY
TRBV20-1,TRBD1,SAPGQDYEQY
TRBV7-9,TRBD1,ASSLVGTGDTEAF
TRBV13,-,ASSLGLVGQPQH
TRBV6-1,-,ASSEVSSERIEQY
TRBV2,-,ASKRIVGLTYEQY
TRBV7-2,-,ASSSRPRDTEAF
TRBV7-9,TRBD2,ASSNPSGSLETQY
TRBV3-1,TRBD1,ASSQAGTGDGYT
TRBV9,-,ASSVGQGYYEQY